These T cell receptor beta chains were read from a single sample in a study of cytomegalovirus exposure and HLA in healthy donors. Produced via immunoSEQ multiplex PCR; TCRdb's table is partial and in-frame only. The data hold tens of thousands of clones, with 70% to 90% observed a single time. The sample comprised PBMCs. These receptors came from a woman in her late teens or twenties in good health and CMV-seronegative. Each CDR3 is given with its conserved first and last residue. Fields, in order: clone size, D gene, V gene, J gene, CDR3 protein, CDR3 DNA. The D gene is left open where the match is weak. Size is omitted from some rows. Given values are once, few, many or a class for expanded clones.

abundance: NA; d_gene: NA; v_gene: TRBV28; j_gene: TRBJ1-2; CDR3aa: CASTSGGVRGYTF; CDR3nt: TGTGCCAGCACCTCTGGGGGGGTTCGGGGCTACACCTTC
abundance: few; d_gene: NA; v_gene: TRBV11-2; j_gene: TRBJ1-2; CDR3aa: CASSLAGLGGYTF; CDR3nt: TGTGCCAGCAGCTTAGCAGGACTAGGTGGCTACACCTTC
abundance: NA; d_gene: NA; v_gene: TRBV19; j_gene: TRBJ1-4; CDR3aa: CASSPRGEEKLFF; CDR3nt: TGTGCCAGTAGTCCCCGTGGGGAGGAAAAACTGTTTTTT
abundance: NA; d_gene: NA; v_gene: TRBV5-1; j_gene: TRBJ2-2; CDR3aa: CASSLRMGQDTGELFF; CDR3nt: TGCGCCAGCAGCTTGAGGATGGGCCAGGACACCGGGGAGCTGTTTTTT
abundance: NA; d_gene: NA; v_gene: TRBV11-2; j_gene: TRBJ2-6; CDR3aa: CASSFGEGPVLTF; CDR3nt: TGTGCCAGCAGCTTTGGTGAGGGCCCCGTCCTGACTTTC
abundance: NA; d_gene: TRBD1; v_gene: TRBV5-4; j_gene: TRBJ1-1; CDR3aa: CASSAGRGQAEAFF; CDR3nt: TGTGCCAGCAGCGCGGGACGGGGACAGGCTGAAGCTTTCTTT
abundance: NA; d_gene: TRBD1; v_gene: TRBV6-1; j_gene: TRBJ2-2; CDR3aa: CASGDRANTGELFF; CDR3nt: TGTGCCAGCGGGGACAGGGCGAACACCGGGGAGCTGTTTTTT
abundance: NA; d_gene: TRBD1; v_gene: TRBV7-8; j_gene: TRBJ1-2; CDR3aa: CASSSGTGALNYGYTF; CDR3nt: TGTGCCAGCAGCTCCGGGACAGGAGCCCTAAACTATGGCTACACCTTC
abundance: NA; d_gene: TRBD2; v_gene: TRBV7-2; j_gene: TRBJ2-3; CDR3aa: CASSLNGGAPDTQYF; CDR3nt: TGTGCCAGCAGCTTGAACGGGGGGGCCCCAGATACGCAGTATTTT
abundance: NA; d_gene: NA; v_gene: TRBV4-1; j_gene: TRBJ2-7; CDR3aa: CASSRSGVGHEQYF; CDR3nt: TGCGCCAGCAGCCGGTCGGGAGTCGGCCACGAGCAGTACTTC
abundance: NA; d_gene: TRBD1; v_gene: TRBV7-6; j_gene: TRBJ1-5; CDR3aa: CASSLEQGPNQPQHF; CDR3nt: TGTGCCAGCAGCTTAGAACAGGGGCCGAATCAGCCCCAGCATTTT
abundance: NA; d_gene: NA; v_gene: TRBV10-3; j_gene: TRBJ2-1; CDR3aa: CAISDQLALNEQFF; CDR3nt: TGTGCCATCAGTGATCAACTAGCTCTGAATGAGCAGTTCTTC
abundance: once; d_gene: NA; v_gene: TRBV4-1; j_gene: TRBJ1-2; CDR3aa: CASSQSGSSWIRRWDYGYTF; CDR3nt: TGCGCCAGCAGCCAATCAGGGTCCAGCTGGATTCGCCGCTGGGACTATGGCTACACCTTC
abundance: NA; d_gene: NA; v_gene: TRBV19; j_gene: TRBJ2-1; CDR3aa: CASSYAMEQFF; CDR3nt: TGTGCCAGTAGTTACGCGATGGAGCAGTTCTTC
abundance: NA; d_gene: NA; v_gene: TRBV6-5; j_gene: TRBJ2-5; CDR3aa: CASSYSETQYF; CDR3nt: TGTGCCAGCAGTTATTCGGAGACCCAGTACTTC
abundance: NA; d_gene: NA; v_gene: TRBV5-6; j_gene: TRBJ1-6; CDR3aa: CASSFSRNSPLHF; CDR3nt: TGTGCCAGCAGCTTTTCTAGAAATTCACCCCTCCACTTT
abundance: once; d_gene: NA; v_gene: TRBV5-4; j_gene: TRBJ1-2; CDR3aa: CASNSPGEGYGYTF; CDR3nt: TGTGCCAGCAACTCCCCGGGGGAAGGCTATGGCTACACCTTC
abundance: NA; d_gene: TRBD2; v_gene: TRBV11-2; j_gene: TRBJ2-1; CDR3aa: CASSGSGTSGGRNEQFF; CDR3nt: TGTGCCAGCAGCGGGAGCGGGACTAGCGGGGGGCGGAATGAGCAGTTCTTC
abundance: NA; d_gene: TRBD2; v_gene: TRBV15; j_gene: TRBJ2-7; CDR3aa: CATSRDPSGGSSGSKTRGYEQYF; CDR3nt: TGTGCCACCAGCAGAGACCCAAGCGGCGGATCGAGCGGGAGTAAAACGAGAGGCTACGAGCAGTACTTC
abundance: NA; d_gene: NA; v_gene: TRBV6-5; j_gene: TRBJ1-2; CDR3aa: CASSYSAGYSSYGYTF; CDR3nt: TGTGCCAGCAGTTACTCGGCAGGGTACAGTAGCTATGGCTACACCTTC
abundance: NA; d_gene: TRBD2; v_gene: TRBV30; j_gene: TRBJ2-5; CDR3aa: CAWRKTGTSGSRVETQYF; CDR3nt: TGTGCCTGGAGAAAAACCGGGACTAGCGGGAGTCGAGTAGAGACCCAGTACTTC
abundance: NA; d_gene: NA; v_gene: TRBV7-9; j_gene: TRBJ1-6; CDR3aa: CASSLGPKESSYNSPLHF; CDR3nt: TGTGCCAGCAGCTTAGGACCTAAGGAGAGCTCCTATAATTCACCCCTCCACTTT
abundance: NA; d_gene: TRBD2; v_gene: TRBV7-9; j_gene: TRBJ2-1; CDR3aa: CASSLPRLAGGSYNEQFF; CDR3nt: TGTGCCAGCAGCTTACCTCGGCTAGCGGGGGGGTCCTACAATGAGCAGTTCTTC
abundance: few; d_gene: TRBD1; v_gene: TRBV18; j_gene: TRBJ2-7; CDR3aa: CASSPRTGSREQYF; CDR3nt: TGTGCCAGCTCACCAAGGACAGGTTCTAGGGAGCAGTACTTC
abundance: NA; d_gene: TRBD1; v_gene: TRBV18; j_gene: TRBJ1-6; CDR3aa: CASSRTQGWDSPLHF; CDR3nt: TGTGCCAGCTCACGCACACAGGGGTGGGATTCACCCCTCCACTTT
abundance: NA; d_gene: NA; v_gene: TRBV4-1; j_gene: TRBJ2-2; CDR3aa: CASSLGTQNTGELFF; CDR3nt: TGCGCCAGCAGCCTCGGGACACAAAACACCGGGGAGCTGTTTTTT
abundance: NA; d_gene: NA; v_gene: TRBV2; j_gene: TRBJ2-4; CDR3aa: CASSVSGEAKNIQYF; CDR3nt: TGTGCCAGCAGTGTATCGGGGGAAGCCAAAAACATTCAGTACTTC
abundance: NA; d_gene: NA; v_gene: TRBV4-1; j_gene: TRBJ2-5; CDR3aa: CASSQVEQETQYF; CDR3nt: TGCGCCAGCAGCCAAGTGGAGCAAGAGACCCAGTACTTC
abundance: NA; d_gene: NA; v_gene: TRBV4-1; j_gene: TRBJ1-5; CDR3aa: CASSQTFRGIPTQHF; CDR3nt: TGCGCCAGCAGCCAGACTTTTAGGGGCATCCCGACCCAGCATTTT
abundance: NA; d_gene: TRBD1; v_gene: TRBV29-1; j_gene: TRBJ2-7; CDR3aa: CSVLKLRGRNYEQYF; CDR3nt: TGCAGCGTCCTAAAGCTCAGGGGGCGAAACTACGAGCAGTACTTC
abundance: NA; d_gene: NA; v_gene: TRBV6-6; j_gene: TRBJ1-2; CDR3aa: CATKSEVSPGYTF; CDR3nt: TGTGCCACTAAATCCGAGGTCTCCCCTGGCTACACCTTC